The 24 T cell receptor beta chains in this list originate from one sample, sequenced in a study of long-term antiretroviral therapy in people with HIV. Sequencing used immunoSEQ v3.0 at survey level. Produced via immunoSEQ multiplex PCR; TCRdb's table is partial and in-frame only. The table includes approximately 24,000 clones, roughly 96% detected once. The starting material was unsorted PBMCs, obtained about 5 years after starting antiretroviral therapy. All receptors come from a woman in her fifties or sixties with HIV.

Notes on this clone: At one boundary the junction diverges from the germline segment, which might be a read error. This chain connects TRBV18 to TRBJ1-2, with 10 bases that match TRBD1. This CDR3 is built from 15 residues. Germline loops: CDR1 KGHSH, CDR2 LQKENI. Here the CDR3 reads CASSAPGQGIYGYTF. Here the CDR3 DNA reads TGTGCCAGCTCAGCACCGGGACAGGGGATTTATGGCTACACCTTC.

The chain is built from TRBV28 and TRBJ1-2; D unresolved. Trimming took 7 bases from V and 1 from J, leaving 10 bases between them. The CDR3 totals 13 residues. Germline V gene sequence: CDR1 MDHEN, CDR2 SYDVKM. The CDR3 region is CASTRRFNYGYTF. CDR3 DNA: TGTGCCAGCACAAGGAGATTTAACTATGGCTACACCTTC.

This clone has only a few counts. The CDR3 reads CASSSWGSQYNEQFF. The CDR3 DNA sequence: TGTGCCAGCAGTTCCTGGGGGTCACAATACAATGAGCAGTTCTTC. V is TRBV5-4 and J is TRBJ2-1, with D perhaps TRBD1 or TRBD2 (5 bases each). Germline loops: CDR1 SGHNT, CDR2 YYREEE (reference sequence). Trimming took 5 bases from V and 4 from J, leaving 16 bases between them. The CDR3 covers 15 residues.

The chain is built from TRBV27 and TRBJ2-3; 10 bases agree with TRBD2. This CDR3 is 17 amino acids long. Germline CDR1 reads MNHEY; CDR2 reads SMNVEV (reference sequence). Unmatched junction bases numbered 8, after V lost 5 bases and J lost 0 bases. For the CDR3, the DNA is TGTGCCAGCAGTCCAATCGGACTAGCGGAAAGCACAGATACGCAGTATTTT. Translating gives CASSPIGLAESTDTQYF.

Here the CDR3 reads CASSILGQGHQETQYF. DNA of the CDR3: TGTGCCAGTAGTATCTTGGGACAGGGACACCAAGAGACCCAGTACTTC. This chain joins TRBV19 and TRBJ2-5, with TRBD1 matching 9 bases. Germline assignment: CDR1 LNHDA and CDR2 SQIVND (reference sequence). The CDR3 has 16 residues. J lost 0 bases, V lost 3 bases, and 5 bases had no gene match.

The rearrangement links TRBV9 to TRBJ1-3; 7 bases agree with TRBD1. Per the germline V gene, CDR1 is SGDLS and CDR2 is YYNGEE. V lost 3 bases and J lost 4; bases outside the gene matches: 4. This CDR3 has 14 residues. For the CDR3, the DNA is TGTGCCAGCAGCGAGGGGACAGTGGGAAACACCATATATTTT. Protein sequence: CASSEGTVGNTIYF. The full variable domain, in which reference TRBV9 and TRBJ1-3 provide the parts outside the CDR3, is DSGVTQTPKHLITATGQRVTLRCSPRSGDLSVYWYQQSLDQGLQFLIQYYNGEERAKGNILERFSAQQFPDLHSELNLSSLELGDSALYFCASSEGTVGNTIYFGEGSWLTVV.

This sequence joins TRBV4-2 and TRBJ1-6; 9 bases agree with TRBD1. V trimming: 3 bases; J trimming: 7 bases; junction bases outside the gene matches: 7. Germline CDR1 is LGHNA and CDR2 is YNFKEQ. The CDR3 runs to 16 residues. In DNA, the CDR3 is TGTGCCAGCAGCCAGCAAGGGACAGGGCTAAATTCACCCCTCCACTTT. Translating gives CASSQQGTGLNSPLHF.

This chain links TRBV7-9 with TRBJ1-1; the D is unclear. V was shortened by 5 bases and J by 0 bases, with 7 bases between the two germline ends. Germline V gene lookup returns CDR1 SEHNR and CDR2 FQNEAQ (reference sequence). CDR3 length: 13 amino acids. CDR3 loop: CASSLQLNTEAFF. In DNA, the CDR3 is TGTGCCAGCAGCCTCCAGTTGAACACTGAAGCTTTCTTT.

The chain recombines TRBV6-6 with TRBJ1-1; D gene uncertain. Germline V gene lookup returns CDR1 MNHNY and CDR2 SVGAGI (reference sequence). Trimming removed 2 bases from V and 1 base from J, with 8 bases in between. The CDR3 covers 14 residues. CDR3 residues: CASSYTEANTEAFF. The CDR3 DNA is TGTGCCAGCAGTTACACAGAGGCGAACACTGAAGCTTTCTTT.

CDR3 bases: TGTGCCAGTACCCCCTCTCCTCGTGGAGGCACAGATACGCAGTATTTT. Its translation: CASTPSPRGGTDTQYF. The chain joins TRBV19 to TRBJ2-3, with unresolved D. V was pared by 7 bases and J by 1 base, with 18 bases between. From germline, CDR1 is LNHDA and CDR2 SQIVND (reference sequence). The CDR3 contains 16 residues.

This rearrangement joins TRBV7-8 to TRBJ1-1; D is unresolved. The V end was cut by 0 bases, the J end by 4 bases, with 6 bases between. The germline V gene encodes CDR1 SGHVS and CDR2 FQNEAQ. CDR3 length: 13 residues. This chain's CDR3 is CASSLAGTTEAFF. CDR3 sequence (DNA): TGTGCCAGCAGCTTAGCAGGAACCACTGAAGCTTTCTTT.

The chain links TRBV27 to TRBJ2-7; 8 bases line up with TRBD2. Per germline, CDR1 MNHEY and CDR2 SMNVEV (reference sequence). CDR3 length: 16 amino acids. With V trimmed by 1 base and J by 3 bases, 8 bases remained unmatched. CDR3 DNA sequence: TGTGCCAGCAGTTTATTGTTCGCCGGGAGGGGCTACGAGCAGTACTTC. Translated, it gives CASSLLFAGRGYEQYF.

This sequence joins TRBV4-1 and TRBJ2-7, with 9 bases matching TRBD2. CDR1 is MGHRA, CDR2 YSYEKL, per germline. The ends lost 3 bases at V and 5 bases at J; junction bases unmatched: 8. CDR3 length equals 15 residues. The CDR3 nucleotides read TGCGCCAGCAGCCATCCCGGACTAGCGACGAACGAGCAGTACTTC. Translation gives CASSHPGLATNEQYF.

V usage is TRBV7-2 and J usage is TRBJ2-7; D perhaps matches TRBD1 (6 bases). The ends were cut back, 5 bases at V and 0 bases at J, with 11 bases in the middle. The CDR3 has 14 amino acids. Germline V gene data show CDR1 as SGHTA and CDR2 as FQGNSA. The CDR3 bases are TGTGCCAGCAGCCGGGACACCCTCTCCTACGAGCAGTACTTC. Residues: CASSRDTLSYEQYF.

The chain combines TRBV18 with TRBJ2-7; D ambiguous. The germline V and J ends were trimmed by 2 bases and 6 bases, with 5 bases remaining between them. Germline V gene sequence: CDR1 KGHSH, CDR2 LQKENI. The CDR3 loop spans 11 amino acids. The CDR3 bases are TGTGCCAGCTCACCAAAAAGCGAGCAGTACTTC. Protein product: CASSPKSEQYF.

The J gene is TRBJ2-1, the V gene TRBV19, with a weak D call TRBD1 (5 bases). CDR3 size: 15 residues. Germline lookup yields CDR1 LNHDA and CDR2 SQIVND (reference sequence). With 1 base removed from V and 2 bases from J, the gap between germline ends came to 9 bases. The CDR3: CASSIGVQAYNEQFF. As DNA, the CDR3 is TGTGCCAGTAGTATAGGGGTACAGGCCTACAATGAGCAGTTCTTC.

V usage is TRBV6-5 and J usage is TRBJ1-1, with D possibly being TRBD1 (6 bases). V shed 7 bases and J shed 5 bases, with 17 bases lying between them. The CDR3 runs to 14 residues. From germline, CDR1 is MNHEY and CDR2 SVGAGI. Here the CDR3 reads CASIQGGYPTEAFF. The CDR3 coding sequence is TGTGCCAGCATCCAAGGGGGATACCCTACTGAAGCTTTCTTT.

Comment on this clone: At one boundary the junction diverges from the germline segment, which might be a read error. The rearrangement uses TRBV30 and TRBJ1-3; D gene uncertain. There are 14 residues in the CDR3. Per the germline V gene, CDR1 is GTSNPN and CDR2 is SVGIG (reference sequence). The CDR3, as DNA: TGTGCCTGGAGCCCCGGTAACTCTGGGAACACCATATATTTT. The encoded protein is CAWSPGNSGNTIYF.

This clone has more than one count but fewer than ten. V gene TRBV11-2 combines with J gene TRBJ2-1; 7 bases line up with TRBD2. The CDR3 extends over 14 amino acids. Germline V lookup: CDR1 SGHAT, CDR2 FQNNGV. With V trimmed by 3 bases and J by 9 bases, 8 bases remained unmatched. Here the CDR3 DNA reads TGTGCCAGCAGCTTCGGCGGGAGTCAAGGTGAGCAGTTCTTC. This translates into CASSFGGSQGEQFF.

The chain has TRBV5-6 and TRBJ2-3; 9 nucleotides align to TRBD1. This CDR3 has 13 amino acids. The J segment lost 11 bases and the V segment lost 0 bases, leaving 4 bases of the junction unmatched. Germline CDR1 reads SGHDT; CDR2 reads YYEEEE. The CDR3 spells CASSLGTGGVQYF. The CDR3 DNA sequence: TGTGCCAGCAGCTTGGGAACAGGGGGCGTGCAGTATTTT.

The CDR3 protein is CASSQVTGAEKLFF. The CDR3 bases are TGCGCCAGCAGCCAAGTGACAGGGGCTGAAAAACTGTTTTTT. The chain has TRBV4-1 and TRBJ1-4, with 8 bases fitting TRBD1. The CDR3 extends over 14 amino acids. From germline, CDR1 is MGHRA and CDR2 YSYEKL. With 1 base clipped from V and 7 bases from J, the junction kept 2 bases outside the gene matches.

The V and J genes are TRBV28 and TRBJ1-5; no definite D call. Germline lookup yields CDR1 MDHEN and CDR2 SYDVKM. This CDR3 has 13 amino acids. With 6 bases removed from V and 0 bases from J, the gap between germline ends came to 6 bases. The CDR3 protein is CASSYYSNQPQHF. Written as DNA, the CDR3 is TGTGCCAGCAGCTATTATAGCAATCAGCCCCAGCATTTT.

The chain uses TRBV14 and TRBJ2-7; 7 positions agree with TRBD2. The junction had 5 bases not matched to a gene; V was cut back by 1 base and J by 5 bases. Per the germline V gene, CDR1 is SGHDN and CDR2 is FVKESK. The CDR3 loop spans 14 amino acids. The CDR3 here is CASSQGLAQNEQYF. Here the CDR3 DNA reads TGTGCCAGCAGCCAAGGACTAGCACAAAACGAGCAGTACTTC.

The chain is built from TRBV9 and TRBJ2-2; D is undetermined. Looked up from germline, CDR1 is SGDLS and CDR2 is YYNGEE. Trimming took 4 bases from V and 1 from J, leaving 11 bases between them. CDR3 length: 15 residues. Here the CDR3 DNA reads TGTGCCAGCAGCTTAGACTCCCTGAACACCGGGGAGCTGTTTTTT. Encoded protein: CASSLDSLNTGELFF. Filled out from reference TRBV9 and TRBJ2-2, the complete variable domain reads DSGVTQTPKHLITATGQRVTLRCSPRSGDLSVYWYQQSLDQGLQFLIQYYNGEERAKGNILERFSAQQFPDLHSELNLSSLELGDSALYFCASSLDSLNTGELFFGEGSRLTVL.